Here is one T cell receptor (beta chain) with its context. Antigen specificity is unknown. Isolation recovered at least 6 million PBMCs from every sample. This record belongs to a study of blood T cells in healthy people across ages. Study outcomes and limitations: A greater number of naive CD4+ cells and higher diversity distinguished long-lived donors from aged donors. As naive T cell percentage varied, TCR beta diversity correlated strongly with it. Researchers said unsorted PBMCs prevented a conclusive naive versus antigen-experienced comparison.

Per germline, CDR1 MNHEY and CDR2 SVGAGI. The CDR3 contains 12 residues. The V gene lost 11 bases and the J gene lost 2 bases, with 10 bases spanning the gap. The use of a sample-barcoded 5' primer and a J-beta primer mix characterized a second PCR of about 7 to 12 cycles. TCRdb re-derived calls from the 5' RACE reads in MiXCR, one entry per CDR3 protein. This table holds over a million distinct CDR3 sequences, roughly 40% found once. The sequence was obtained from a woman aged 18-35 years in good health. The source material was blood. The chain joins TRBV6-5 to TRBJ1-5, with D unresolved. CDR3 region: CARKGGNQPQHF. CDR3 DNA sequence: TGTGCCCGCAAGGGAGGCAATCAGCCCCAGCATTTT.